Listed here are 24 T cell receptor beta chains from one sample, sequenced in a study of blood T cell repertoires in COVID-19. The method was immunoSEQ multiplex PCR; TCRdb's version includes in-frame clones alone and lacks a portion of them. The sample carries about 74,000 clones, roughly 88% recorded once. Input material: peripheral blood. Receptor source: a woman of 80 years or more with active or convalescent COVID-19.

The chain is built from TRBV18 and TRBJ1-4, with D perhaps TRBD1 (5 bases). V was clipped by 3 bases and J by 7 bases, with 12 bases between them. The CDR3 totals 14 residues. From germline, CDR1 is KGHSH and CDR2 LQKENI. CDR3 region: CASSPGTGGEKLFF. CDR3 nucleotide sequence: TGTGCCAGCTCACCGGGGACGGGGGGTGAAAAACTGTTTTTT.

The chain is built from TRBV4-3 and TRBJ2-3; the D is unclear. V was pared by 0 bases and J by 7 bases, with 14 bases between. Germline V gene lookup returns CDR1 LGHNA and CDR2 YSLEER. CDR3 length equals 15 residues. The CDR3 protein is CASSQESLGANTQYF. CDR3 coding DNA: TGCGCCAGCAGCCAAGAATCTCTTGGAGCAAATACGCAGTATTTT.

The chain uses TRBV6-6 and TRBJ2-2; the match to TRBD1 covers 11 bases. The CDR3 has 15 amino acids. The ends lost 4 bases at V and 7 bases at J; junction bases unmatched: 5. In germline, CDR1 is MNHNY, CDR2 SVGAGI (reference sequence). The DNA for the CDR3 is TGTGCCAGCAGTTTTAGGACAGGGGGCGGCGGGGAGCTGTTTTTT. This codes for CASSFRTGGGGELFF.

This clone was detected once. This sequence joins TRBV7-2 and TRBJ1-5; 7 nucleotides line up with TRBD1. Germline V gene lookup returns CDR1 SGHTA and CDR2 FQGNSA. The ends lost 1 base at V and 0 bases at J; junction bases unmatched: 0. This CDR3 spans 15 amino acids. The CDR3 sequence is CASSLDRGSNQPQHF. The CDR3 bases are TGTGCCAGCAGCTTAGACAGGGGTAGCAATCAGCCCCAGCATTTT.

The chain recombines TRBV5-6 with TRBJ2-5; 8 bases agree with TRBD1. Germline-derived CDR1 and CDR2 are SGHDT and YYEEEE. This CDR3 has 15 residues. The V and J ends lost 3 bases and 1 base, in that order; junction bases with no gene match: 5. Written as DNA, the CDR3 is TGTGCCAGCAGCTCCGGACAGGGATTCCAAGAGACCCAGTACTTC. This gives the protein CASSSGQGFQETQYF.

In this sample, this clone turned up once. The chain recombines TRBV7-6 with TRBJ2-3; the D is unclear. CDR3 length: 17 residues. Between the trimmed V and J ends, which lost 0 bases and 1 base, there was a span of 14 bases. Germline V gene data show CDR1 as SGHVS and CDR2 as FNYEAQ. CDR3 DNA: TGTGCCAGCAGCTTAGCGGTTCCTGGCGGAGGCACAGATACGCAGTATTTT. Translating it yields CASSLAVPGGGTDTQYF. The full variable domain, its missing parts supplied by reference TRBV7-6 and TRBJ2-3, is GAGVSQSPRYKVTKRGQDVALRCDPISGHVSLYWYRQALGQGPEFLTYFNYEAQQDKSGLPNDRFSAERPEGSISTLTIQRTEQRDSAMYRCASSLAVPGGGTDTQYFGPGTRLTVL.

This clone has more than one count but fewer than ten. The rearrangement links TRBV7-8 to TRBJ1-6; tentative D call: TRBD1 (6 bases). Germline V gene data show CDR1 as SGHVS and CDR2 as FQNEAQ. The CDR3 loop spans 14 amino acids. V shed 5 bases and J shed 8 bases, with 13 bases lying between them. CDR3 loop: CASSTGPGDSPLHF. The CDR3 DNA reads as TGTGCCAGCAGCACCGGACCAGGGGATTCACCCCTCCACTTT.

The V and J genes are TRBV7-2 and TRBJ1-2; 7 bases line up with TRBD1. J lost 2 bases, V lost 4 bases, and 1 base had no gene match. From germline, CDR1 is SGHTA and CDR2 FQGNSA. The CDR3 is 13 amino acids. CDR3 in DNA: TGTGCCAGCAGCTCGGGACAGAACTATGGCTACACCTTC. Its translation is CASSSGQNYGYTF.

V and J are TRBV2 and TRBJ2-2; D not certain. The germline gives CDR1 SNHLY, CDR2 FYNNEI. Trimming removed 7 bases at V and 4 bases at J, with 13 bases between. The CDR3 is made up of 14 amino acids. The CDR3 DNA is TGTGCCAGCACCCCCTCCGCGGTCACCGGGGAGCTGTTTTTT. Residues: CASTPSAVTGELFF.

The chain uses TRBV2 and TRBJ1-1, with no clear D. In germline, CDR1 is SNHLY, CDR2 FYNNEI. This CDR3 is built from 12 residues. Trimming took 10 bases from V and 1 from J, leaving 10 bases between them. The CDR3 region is CATKKRNTEAFF. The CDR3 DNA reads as TGTGCCACCAAAAAGAGGAACACTGAAGCTTTCTTT.

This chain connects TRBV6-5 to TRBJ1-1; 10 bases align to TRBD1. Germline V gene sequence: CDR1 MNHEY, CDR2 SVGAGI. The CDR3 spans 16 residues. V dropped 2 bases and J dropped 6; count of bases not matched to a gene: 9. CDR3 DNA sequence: TGTGCCAGCAGTTACAGTGGAGGACAGGGGGTACCTGAAGCTTTCTTT. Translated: CASSYSGGQGVPEAFF.

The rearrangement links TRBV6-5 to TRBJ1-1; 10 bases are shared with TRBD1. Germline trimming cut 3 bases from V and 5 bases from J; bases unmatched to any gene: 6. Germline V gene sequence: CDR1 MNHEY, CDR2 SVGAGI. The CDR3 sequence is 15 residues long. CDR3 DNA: TGTGCCAGCAGTTATTTTGGGACAGGGGATACTGAAGCTTTCTTT. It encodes CASSYFGTGDTEAFF.

DNA for the CDR3: TGTGCCACCAGTGGGACTAGCGTCTCTAGCACAGATACGCAGTATTTT. Translation gives CATSGTSVSSTDTQYF. V is TRBV24-1 and J is TRBJ2-3; 9 nucleotides match TRBD2. The CDR3 totals 16 residues. Germline V CDR1 and CDR2: KGHDR, SFDVKD. After removal of 5 bases from V and 0 bases from J, the junction contained 5 bases not matched to a gene.

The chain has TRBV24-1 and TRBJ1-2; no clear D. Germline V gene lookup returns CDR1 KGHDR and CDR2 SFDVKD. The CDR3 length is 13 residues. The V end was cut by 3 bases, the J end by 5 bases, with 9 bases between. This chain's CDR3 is CATSDGAGYGYTF. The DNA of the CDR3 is TGTGCCACCAGTGATGGTGCGGGGTATGGCTACACCTTC.

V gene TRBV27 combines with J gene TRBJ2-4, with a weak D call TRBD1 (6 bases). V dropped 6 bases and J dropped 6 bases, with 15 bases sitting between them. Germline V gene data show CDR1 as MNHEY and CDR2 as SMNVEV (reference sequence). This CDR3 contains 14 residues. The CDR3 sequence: CASRYTGTTNIQYF. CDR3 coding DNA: TGTGCCAGCAGATACACCGGGACAACAAACATTCAGTACTTC.

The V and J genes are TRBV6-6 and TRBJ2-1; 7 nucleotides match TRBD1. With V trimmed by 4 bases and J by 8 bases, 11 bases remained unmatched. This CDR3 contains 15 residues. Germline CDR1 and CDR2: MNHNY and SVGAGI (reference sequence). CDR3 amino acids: CASSSRQGSRDEQFF. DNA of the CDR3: TGTGCCAGCAGTTCCCGACAGGGTAGTCGGGATGAGCAGTTCTTC.

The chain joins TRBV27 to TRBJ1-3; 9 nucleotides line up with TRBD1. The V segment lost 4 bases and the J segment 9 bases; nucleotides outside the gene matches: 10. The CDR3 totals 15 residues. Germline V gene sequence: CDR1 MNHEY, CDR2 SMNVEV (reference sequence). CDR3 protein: CASSSWTGAGSTIYF. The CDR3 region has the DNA TGTGCCAGCAGTTCCTGGACAGGGGCGGGGAGCACCATATATTTT.

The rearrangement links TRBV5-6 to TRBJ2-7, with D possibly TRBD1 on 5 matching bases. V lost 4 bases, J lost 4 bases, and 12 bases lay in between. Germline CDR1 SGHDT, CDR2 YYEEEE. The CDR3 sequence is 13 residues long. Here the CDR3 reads CASSPQASYEQYF. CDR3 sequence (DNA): TGTGCCAGCAGCCCACAGGCCAGTTACGAGCAGTACTTC.

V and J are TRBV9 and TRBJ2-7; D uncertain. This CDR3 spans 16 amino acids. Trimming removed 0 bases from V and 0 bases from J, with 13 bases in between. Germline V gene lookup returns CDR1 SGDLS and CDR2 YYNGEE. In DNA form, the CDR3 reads TGTGCCAGCAGCGTAGGAGTCCATCAAAGCTCCTACGAGCAGTACTTC. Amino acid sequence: CASSVGVHQSSYEQYF.

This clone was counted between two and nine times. The CDR3, as DNA: TGTGCCACCAGTGACCCCGGGACAGGGAATGAAAAACTGTTTTTT. This sequence encodes CATSDPGTGNEKLFF. The V and J genes are TRBV24-1 and TRBJ1-4, with 9 bases aligning to TRBD1. The junction had 4 bases not matched to a gene; V was cut back by 4 bases and J by 5 bases. The CDR3 covers 15 residues. CDR1 KGHDR and CDR2 SFDVKD come from the germline V gene.

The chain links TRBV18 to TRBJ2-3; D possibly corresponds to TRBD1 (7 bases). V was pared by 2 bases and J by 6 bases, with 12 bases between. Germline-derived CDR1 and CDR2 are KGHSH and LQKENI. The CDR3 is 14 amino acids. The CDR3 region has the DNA TGTGCCAGCTCACCAGCCAGGGGGGTGGATACGCAGTATTTT. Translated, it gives CASSPARGVDTQYF.

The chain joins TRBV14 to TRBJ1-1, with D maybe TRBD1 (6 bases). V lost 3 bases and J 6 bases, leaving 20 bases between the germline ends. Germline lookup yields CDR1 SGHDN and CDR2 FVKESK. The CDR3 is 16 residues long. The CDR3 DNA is TGTGCCAGCAGCCATTACAGGGCCCTAAGTGTCTCTGAAGCTTTCTTT. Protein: CASSHYRALSVSEAFF.

The CDR3 loop reads CASYSGGGHRELFF. Here the CDR3 DNA reads TGTGCCAGTTATAGCGGGGGGGGCCACCGGGAGCTGTTTTTT. The chain has TRBV6-6 and TRBJ2-2; 11 nucleotides align to TRBD2. The CDR3 totals 14 residues. CDR1 is MNHNY and CDR2 is SVGAGI in the germline V gene (reference sequence). V lost 9 bases, J lost 9 bases, and 9 bases stayed unmatched.

In nucleotides, the CDR3 is TGTGCCAGTAGAGGCAGGGGAATCTCGGAAAAACTGTTTTTT. Translation: CASRGRGISEKLFF. The V call is TRBV19, the J call TRBJ1-4; D is possibly TRBD1 (6 bases). V was clipped by 6 bases and J by 8 bases, with 16 bases between them. CDR1 and CDR2 from the germline V gene are LNHDA and SQIVND (reference sequence). This CDR3 spans 14 amino acids.